The TCR beta chain described here comes from a study of blood T cell repertoires in COVID-19. About the research overall: From the United States, Italy and Spain came samples of acute and convalescent COVID-19.

Authors' data handling: Using reference gene primer amplification, nucleated cell counts were estimated. The table came from immunoSEQ multiplex PCR; TCRdb's copy has only in-frame clones and leaves some out. V and J calls and clone size are copied from that table; D and trimming were computed from the DNA. In the table there are around 90,000 clones, roughly 77% of which are singletons. V was shortened by 0 bases and J by 3 bases, with 10 bases between the two germline ends. CDR1 is SGHRS, CDR2 YFSETQ, per germline. The CDR3 is 15 amino acids. The J gene is TRBJ2-1, the V gene TRBV5-1, with D possibly matching TRBD2 (6 bases). The clonotype originates from a human donor in a cohort sampled during active COVID-19. The sequenced material came from peripheral blood. The CDR3: CASSLETSRYNEQFF. CDR3 DNA: TGCGCCAGCAGCTTGGAGACTAGTCGCTACAATGAGCAGTTCTTC.